A single sample is the source of the 32 T cell receptor beta chains below, sequenced in a study of blood T cell repertoires in COVID-19. Some clones are missing from TCRdb's copy, which holds only in-frame ones; the method was immunoSEQ multiplex PCR. The sample has over 150,000 clones, 80% to 90% seen once. The source material was peripheral blood. Receptors were obtained from a woman aged 60-75 years with COVID-19, enrolled during active disease.

V is TRBV18 and J is TRBJ1-2; 7 bases align to TRBD1. This CDR3 contains 16 residues. Trimming removed 1 base from V and 6 bases from J; junction bases left unmatched: 11. Germline V gene sequence: CDR1 KGHSH, CDR2 LQKENI. DNA for the CDR3: TGTGCCAGCTCACCACTTCAAGCCGGGACAGAGGATGGCTACACCTTC. Encoded protein: CASSPLQAGTEDGYTF.

This chain connects TRBV6-1 to TRBJ2-7, with TRBD2 as a possible D gene (6 bases). There are 15 residues in the CDR3. The V gene lost 2 bases and the J gene lost 3 bases, with 14 bases spanning the gap. In germline, CDR1 is MNHNS, CDR2 SASEGT. CDR3 sequence (DNA): TGTGCCAGCAGTGAATTAGGAGGGTCGGGCTACGAGCAGTACGTC. Its protein product is CASSELGGSGYEQYV.

The chain links TRBV29-1 to TRBJ1-2; TRBD1 might be the D (6 bases). The length of the CDR3 is 12 residues. Trimming removed 6 bases from V and 6 bases from J, with 14 bases in between. CDR1 and CDR2 from the germline V gene are SQVTM and ANQGSEA. The CDR3 here is CSVPLGAHGYTF. The CDR3 DNA is TGCAGCGTCCCCCTGGGGGCCCATGGCTACACCTTC.

This clone has a handful of counts. The V call is TRBV5-4, the J call TRBJ1-1; no reliable D call. V lost 9 bases to trimming and J lost 6 bases, with 18 bases between them. The germline gives CDR1 SGHNT, CDR2 YYREEE (reference sequence). This CDR3 comprises 13 residues. The CDR3 DNA reads as TGTGCCACCTCCAGGTGGATGGTACCTGAAGCTTTCTTT. It yields the protein CATSRWMVPEAFF.

The chain employs TRBV4-1 and TRBJ2-1; 10 positions match TRBD1. CDR1 MGHRA and CDR2 YSYEKL come from the germline V gene. The CDR3 is 15 residues long. The junction had 5 bases not matched to a gene; V was cut back by 4 bases and J by 5 bases. The DNA of the CDR3 is TGCGCCAGCAGCCTGGACAGGGGGACCCACAATGAGCAGTTCTTC. The encoded protein is CASSLDRGTHNEQFF.

This clone was counted once. The chain has TRBV5-1 and TRBJ2-3, with TRBD1 identical over 7 bases. The CDR3 is made up of 14 amino acids. V lost 5 bases and J lost 1; bases outside the gene matches: 4. From germline, CDR1 is SGHRS and CDR2 YFSETQ. The CDR3 DNA reads as TGCGCCAGCAGGCGTGGACAGGGCACAGATACGCAGTATTTT. Translation: CASRRGQGTDTQYF.

The chain combines TRBV10-1 with TRBJ1-1, with 11 bases fitting TRBD1. CDR1 is WNHNN, CDR2 SYGVQD, per germline (reference sequence). V lost 8 bases to trimming and J lost 4 bases; unmatched junction nucleotides: 12. This CDR3 region has 16 residues. CDR3 DNA sequence: TGCGCCAGCTTCCTCATGTCGGACAGGGGGCGCACTGAAGCTTTCTTT. Translated: CASFLMSDRGRTEAFF.

This chain links TRBV12-5 with TRBJ1-1; 7 bases are shared with TRBD1. The germline gives CDR1 LGHNT, CDR2 FRNRAP. The ends lost 7 bases at V and 0 bases at J; junction bases unmatched: 8. The CDR3 loop spans 15 amino acids. The CDR3 DNA is TGTGCTAGTGCCCTCTCAGGGGGGATGAACACTGAAGCTTTCTTT. This codes for CASALSGGMNTEAFF.

V usage is TRBV5-5 and J usage is TRBJ1-4; 10 bases map to TRBD1. With V trimmed by 0 bases and J by 3 bases, 8 bases remained unmatched. The CDR3 loop spans 18 amino acids. Germline CDR1 and CDR2: SGHKS and YYEKEE (reference sequence). CDR3 loop: CASSLARRQGAPNEKLFF. CDR3 nucleotide sequence: TGTGCCAGCAGCTTGGCCCGGAGACAGGGGGCGCCTAATGAAAAACTGTTTTTT. Supplemented by reference TRBV5-5 and TRBJ1-4, the full variable domain reads DAGVTQSPTHLIKTRGQQVTLRCSPISGHKSVSWYQQVLGQGPQFIFQYYEKEERGRGNFPDRFSARQFPNYSSELNVNALLLGDSALYLCASSLARRQGAPNEKLFFGSGTQLSVL.

The DNA of the CDR3 is TGTGCCAGCAGCTTGGAGTTACCCTTCTACAATGAGCAGTTCTTC. Its translation is CASSLELPFYNEQFF. V usage is TRBV6-6 and J usage is TRBJ2-1, with unresolved D. V lost 6 bases to trimming and J lost 3 bases, with 15 bases between them. There are 15 residues in the CDR3. The germline V gene encodes CDR1 MNHNY and CDR2 SVGAGI (reference sequence).

The chain links TRBV6-6 to TRBJ2-7, with 7 positions matching TRBD2. Per the germline V gene, CDR1 is MNHNY and CDR2 is SVGAGI (reference sequence). The CDR3 loop spans 16 amino acids. Unmatched junction bases numbered 5, after V lost 0 bases and J lost 0 bases. CDR3 loop: CASSYSGGEGSYEQYF. DNA for the CDR3: TGTGCCAGCAGTTACTCGGGGGGGGAGGGCTCCTACGAGCAGTACTTC.

The chain carries TRBV29-1 and TRBJ1-6; D is possibly TRBD1 (6 bases). Trimming removed 7 bases from V and 6 bases from J, with 16 bases in between. There are 14 residues in the CDR3. Germline lookup yields CDR1 SQVTM and CDR2 ANQGSEA. The CDR3 protein is CSGVGGSVNSPLHF. The CDR3 DNA follows: TGCAGCGGAGTAGGGGGTTCAGTTAATTCACCCCTCCACTTT.

The rearrangement joins TRBV11-2 to TRBJ2-3; 12 nucleotides agree with TRBD2. The CDR3 totals 15 residues. The junction had 3 bases not matched to a gene; V was cut back by 5 bases and J by 3 bases. Germline V gene lookup returns CDR1 SGHAT and CDR2 FQNNGV. CDR3 region: CASSPTSGSTDTQYF. The CDR3 DNA is TGTGCCAGCAGCCCGACTAGCGGGAGTACAGATACGCAGTATTTT.

The J gene is TRBJ1-4, the V gene TRBV15, with 10 bases that match TRBD1. With V trimmed by 0 bases and J by 6 bases, 4 bases remained unmatched. CDR1 and CDR2 (germline): LNHNV, YYDKDF (reference sequence). The CDR3 has 16 amino acids. DNA of the CDR3: TGTGCCACCAGCAGAGATAGGGGGACAGGGGATGAAAAACTGTTTTTT. Amino acids: CATSRDRGTGDEKLFF.

CDR3 protein: CASKATSGRDDNEQFF. Here the CDR3 DNA reads TGTGCCAGCAAGGCAACTAGCGGGAGGGACGACAATGAGCAGTTCTTC. This chain uses TRBV2 with TRBJ2-1, with 13 nucleotides matching TRBD2. This CDR3 is 16 amino acids long. Per the germline V gene, CDR1 is SNHLY and CDR2 is FYNNEI. J gave up 5 bases and V 7 bases, and 8 bases lay outside the gene matches. The variable domain in full, with the rest retrieved from reference TRBV2 and TRBJ2-1, is EPEVTQTPSHQVTQMGQEVILRCVPISNHLYFYWYRQILGQKVEFLVSFYNNEISEKSEIFDDQFSVERPDGSNFTLKIRSTKLEDSAMYFCASKATSGRDDNEQFFGPGTRLTVL.

The chain joins TRBV9 to TRBJ2-3; 12 nucleotides agree with TRBD2. The V gene end was trimmed by 2 bases and the J gene end by 3 bases; junction bases not matched to a gene: 4. This CDR3 is 16 amino acids long. Germline loops: CDR1 SGDLS, CDR2 YYNGEE. CDR3 sequence reads: CASSVRTSGVTDTQYF. The CDR3 DNA follows: TGTGCCAGCAGCGTGAGGACTAGCGGGGTAACAGATACGCAGTATTTT. The full variable domain, completed using reference TRBV9 and TRBJ2-3, is DSGVTQTPKHLITATGQRVTLRCSPRSGDLSVYWYQQSLDQGLQFLIQYYNGEERAKGNILERFSAQQFPDLHSELNLSSLELGDSALYFCASSVRTSGVTDTQYFGPGTRLTVL.

The J gene is TRBJ1-1, the V gene TRBV7-9; 10 bases are a match to TRBD1. The CDR3 is 13 amino acids. Germline V gives CDR1 SEHNR, CDR2 FQNEAQ (reference sequence). V dropped 5 bases and J dropped 7; count of bases not matched to a gene: 4. The chain's CDR3 is CASSQGTGVEAFF. The CDR3 bases are TGTGCCAGCAGCCAAGGGACAGGGGTTGAAGCTTTCTTT. Full variable domain (outside the CDR3, taken from reference TRBV7-9 and TRBJ1-1): DTGVSQNPRHKITKRGQNVTFRCDPISEHNRLYWYRQTLGQGPEFLTYFQNEAQLEKSRLLSDRFSAERPKGSFSTLEIQRTEQGDSAMYLCASSQGTGVEAFFGQGTRLTVV.

The J gene is TRBJ2-1, the V gene TRBV6-1; 10 bases are a match to TRBD2. The V gene end was trimmed by 4 bases and the J gene end by 11 bases; junction bases not matched to a gene: 11. The CDR3 has 15 residues. CDR1 and CDR2 (germline): MNHNS, SASEGT. CDR3 residues: CASSGASGSFSKQFF. The CDR3 DNA sequence: TGTGCCAGCAGTGGAGCTAGCGGGAGCTTTAGTAAGCAGTTCTTC.

This chain joins TRBV5-1 and TRBJ2-2; 7 positions match TRBD1. The ends lost 4 bases at V and 7 bases at J; junction bases unmatched: 10. CDR1 and CDR2 (germline): SGHRS, YFSETQ. CDR3 length: 15 residues. The CDR3: CASSIRQGESGELFF. CDR3 nucleotides: TGCGCCAGCAGCATCCGACAGGGCGAGAGCGGGGAGCTGTTTTTT. The entire variable domain, with the rest obtained from reference TRBV5-1 and TRBJ2-2, is as follows: KAGVTQTPRYLIKTRGQQVTLSCSPISGHRSVSWYQQTPGQGLQFLFEYFSETQRNKGNFPGRFSGRQFSNSRSEMNVSTLELGDSALYLCASSIRQGESGELFFGEGSRLTVL.

The chain joins TRBV13 to TRBJ1-3; TRBD1 matches 8 bases. From germline, CDR1 is PRHDT and CDR2 FYEKMQ (reference sequence). V was clipped by 1 base and J by 4 bases; unmatched bases: 3. The CDR3 totals 15 residues. Written as DNA, the CDR3 is TGTGCCAGCAGCTTAGCGACAGGGGCCGGAAACACCATATATTTT. It yields the protein CASSLATGAGNTIYF. The full variable domain, in which reference TRBV13 and TRBJ1-3 provide the parts outside the CDR3, is AAGVIQSPRHLIKEKRETATLKCYPIPRHDTVYWYQQGPGQDPQFLISFYEKMQSDKGSIPDRFSAQQFSDYHSELNMSSLELGDSALYFCASSLATGAGNTIYFGEGSWLTVV.

This clone is a singleton in its sample. The rearrangement joins TRBV27 to TRBJ2-1; the D is unclear. This CDR3 has 13 residues. CDR1 and CDR2 from the germline V gene are MNHEY and SMNVEV (reference sequence). The V end lost 6 bases, the J end lost 4 bases, and 10 bases lay between the germline ends. The CDR3 sequence is CASRRLDYNEQFF. The DNA of the CDR3 is TGTGCCAGCAGGAGACTCGATTACAATGAGCAGTTCTTC.

V gene TRBV6-2 or TRBV6-3 combines with J gene TRBJ1-1; 10 bases map to TRBD1. Germline V gene sequence: CDR1 MNHEY, CDR2 SVGEGT. CDR3 length equals 14 residues. Trimming at V came to 4 bases and at J to 5 bases, leaving 4 bases not matched to a gene. The CDR3, as DNA: TGTGCCAGCAGTTCGGACAGGGGGAGGACTGAAGCTTTCTTT. Amino acid sequence: CASSSDRGRTEAFF.

This sequence joins TRBV6-4 and TRBJ2-1, with 14 bases matching TRBD2. Germline V gives CDR1 MRHNA, CDR2 SNTAGT. J was trimmed by 9 bases and V by 4 bases; bases with no gene match: 5. This CDR3 has 15 residues. The CDR3 DNA follows: TGTGCCAGCAGTGCCGGACTAGCGGGAGGAGGTGAGCAGTTCTTC. It translates to CASSAGLAGGGEQFF.

J is TRBJ2-7 and V is TRBV25-1, with a possible D match to TRBD2 (5 bases). The germline CDR1 and CDR2 sequences are MGHDK and SYGVNS. With 1 base removed from V and 5 bases from J, the gap between germline ends came to 15 bases. The length of the CDR3 is 15 residues. CDR3 sequence: CASSEFRTRVHEQYF. Here the CDR3 DNA reads TGTGCCAGCAGTGAATTTCGTACTAGGGTTCACGAGCAGTACTTC.

V gene TRBV10-1 combines with J gene TRBJ2-3; TRBD2 matches 9 bases. From germline, CDR1 is WNHNN and CDR2 SYGVQD (reference sequence). Trimming took 4 bases from V and 1 from J; bases not matched to a gene: 3. The CDR3 loop spans 15 amino acids. Here the CDR3 reads CASSGKRGGTDTQYF. The CDR3 DNA is TGCGCCAGCAGTGGAAAGCGGGGGGGCACAGATACGCAGTATTTT.

V and J are TRBV19 and TRBJ2-4, with 7 bases aligning to TRBD1. V gave up 6 bases and J gave up 0 bases; unmatched junction bases: 8. In germline, CDR1 is LNHDA, CDR2 SQIVND (reference sequence). The CDR3 totals 16 residues. The CDR3 loop reads CASSLGTGVAKNIQYF. CDR3 nucleotides: TGTGCCAGTAGCCTGGGAACAGGGGTAGCCAAAAACATTCAGTACTTC.

This chain connects TRBV29-1 to TRBJ1-2; tentatively, D is TRBD1 (6 bases). Trimming removed 4 bases at V and 4 bases at J, with 22 bases between. CDR3 length: 16 residues. Germline CDR1 and CDR2: SQVTM and ANQGSEA. The CDR3 nucleotides read TGCAGCGTTGCGCACCCGACAGGCACCACCACCTATGGCTACACCTTC. It is translated as CSVAHPTGTTTYGYTF.

This clone was picked up a small number of times. The chain couples TRBV6-6 to TRBJ2-7, with D perhaps matching TRBD2 (6 bases). The CDR3 is made up of 13 amino acids. Germline V gene sequence: CDR1 MNHNY, CDR2 SVGAGI (reference sequence). Trimming removed 7 bases at V and 0 bases at J, with 10 bases between. CDR3 nucleotide sequence: TGTGCCAGCACCCTGACTAGCTCCTACGAGCAGTACTTC. Amino acids: CASTLTSSYEQYF.

The rearrangement uses TRBV29-1 and TRBJ1-5; maybe TRBD1 (6 bases). V lost 1 base and J 5 bases, leaving 18 bases between the germline ends. Germline V gives CDR1 SQVTM, CDR2 ANQGSEA. This CDR3 region has 16 residues. The CDR3 spells CSVEVRGPSWYQPQHF. CDR3 coding DNA: TGCAGCGTTGAAGTCAGGGGACCCTCCTGGTATCAGCCCCAGCATTTT.

The J gene is TRBJ2-5, the V gene TRBV6-1; 10 bases fit TRBD2. With 3 bases clipped from V and 4 bases from J, the junction kept 14 bases outside the gene matches. The CDR3 is 18 amino acids. CDR1 is MNHNS and CDR2 is SASEGT in the germline V gene. The CDR3 DNA sequence: TGTGCCAGCAGTGATCAACTAGCGGGAAAGGGGAGATTAGAGACCCAGTACTTC. Residues: CASSDQLAGKGRLETQYF.

This clone has a handful of counts. The chain combines TRBV6-5 with TRBJ1-3, with D unresolved. V lost 3 bases, J lost 3 bases, and 15 bases lay in between. The germline gives CDR1 MNHEY, CDR2 SVGAGI. The CDR3 has 16 residues. The CDR3 DNA sequence: TGTGCCAGCAGTTATTCCCGCTTGGGCTTTGGAAACACCATATATTTT. Translation: CASSYSRLGFGNTIYF.

The chain carries TRBV14 and TRBJ2-2; D gene uncertain. The CDR3 loop spans 14 amino acids. V was cut by 2 bases and J by 2 bases, with 6 bases left in between. CDR1 and CDR2 (germline): SGHDN, FVKESK. CDR3 DNA: TGTGCCAGCAGCCAAAACATCAACACCGGGGAGCTGTTTTTT. This sequence encodes CASSQNINTGELFF.